These 8 T cell receptor beta chains came from one sample sequenced in a study of blood T cells in healthy people across ages (dated by TCRdb to 2015 to 2017). Library preparation was by 5' RACE. This sample was sequenced with an Illumina HiSeq 2500. The second PCR ran for about 6 to 11 cycles and used a J-beta primer mix along with a sample-barcoded 5' primer. The public reads were run again by TCRdb, first through fastp at Q25 and then through MiXCR, and only productive beta chains were kept. Rows matching on CDR3 protein sequence are summarized as one entry with the most common DNA and genes. This sample comprises hundreds of thousands of distinct CDR3 sequences, about 32% of them detected only once. The top ten hold less than 20% of the sample. Sequencing was done on a sample of blood. All receptors come from a woman aged 80 or over in good health. Donor details come from another sample of the same person, matched by shared clones.

A note on this clonotype: This could be a read error, since a much larger clone is one nucleotide away. This chain connects TRBV24-1 to TRBJ2-1, with 10 bases aligning to TRBD1. The better agreement between TRBJ2-7 and the DNA end casts doubt on the J call. This CDR3 has 14 amino acids. Germline lookup yields CDR1 KGHDR and CDR2 SFDVKD. CDR3 protein: CATRDRGSYNEQYF. The CDR3 bases are TGTGCCACCCGGGACAGGGGTTCCTACAATGAGCAGTACTTC.

This clonotype was observed many times. The chain carries TRBV2 and TRBJ2-3; TRBD1 matches at 8 bases. This CDR3 is built from 14 residues. The V and J ends lost 7 bases and 2 bases, in that order; junction bases with no gene match: 5. In germline, CDR1 is SNHLY, CDR2 FYNNEI. The DNA for the CDR3 is TGTGCCAGCAAACCGGGACAGGACACAGATACGCAGTATTTT. It codes for CASKPGQDTDTQYF.

At least ten counts were recorded for this clonotype. This chain links TRBV7-2 with TRBJ2-7, with TRBD2 matching 10 bases. The CDR3 length is 14 residues. V lost 5 bases to trimming and J lost 4 bases; unmatched junction nucleotides: 5. Germline values: CDR1 SGHTA, CDR2 FQGNSA. The CDR3 is CASSPQRGGYEQYF. The CDR3 coding sequence is TGTGCCAGCAGCCCCCAGCGGGGGGGGTACGAGCAGTACTTC.

The rearrangement links TRBV2 to TRBJ1-2; D gene uncertain. The germline V gene has CDR1 SNHLY and CDR2 FYNNEI. This CDR3 comprises 11 residues. The ends were cut back, 8 bases at V and 4 bases at J, with 8 bases in the middle. DNA of the CDR3: TGTGCCAGCTCCACTAGCTATGGCTACACCTTC. Translation: CASSTSYGYTF.

The V and J genes are TRBV6-1 and TRBJ1-2; no clear D gene. The V gene lost 1 base and the J gene lost 4 bases, with 10 bases spanning the gap. Germline V lookup: CDR1 MNHNS, CDR2 SASEGT. This CDR3 comprises 14 residues. The DNA for the CDR3 is TGTGCCAGCAGTGAAGAAGTAAGCTCCTATGGCTACACCTTC. Its translation: CASSEEVSSYGYTF.

To note about this clonotype: This may come from a read error, since a much larger clone is one base off. The chain employs TRBV27 and TRBJ2-7, with 8 nucleotides matching TRBD1. CDR3 length equals 15 residues. V lost 5 bases and J lost 2; bases outside the gene matches: 8. The germline CDR1 and CDR2 sequences are MNHEY and SMNVEV (reference sequence). The CDR3 is CASSDWGQETYEQYF. CDR3 DNA sequence: TGTGCCAGCAGTGACTGGGGACAGGAAACCTACGAGCAGTACTTC.

The genes are TRBV19 and TRBJ2-4; 9 bases are shared with TRBD2. The J call could be wrong; TRBJ2-7 is a better fit for the DNA end. From germline, CDR1 is LNHDA and CDR2 SQIVND (reference sequence). This CDR3 spans 13 amino acids. The CDR3 sequence is CATRASGVYEQYF. The DNA of the CDR3 is TGTGCCACCCGGGCTAGCGGGGTTTACGAGCAGTACTTC.

This clonotype was seen only a few times. The rearrangement links TRBV9 to TRBJ1-5; D not resolved. V gave up 2 bases and J gave up 5 bases, with 14 bases separating them. The CDR3 is 15 amino acids. The germline V gene encodes CDR1 SGDLS and CDR2 YYNGEE. The DNA for the CDR3 is TGTGCCAGCAGCGTGGCCCCGGGTGGAGATCAGCCCCAGCATTTT. Its protein product is CASSVAPGGDQPQHF.